One sample yielded the 27 T cell receptor beta chains listed below, sequenced in a study of T cell responses to AZD1222 COVID-19 vaccine. Produced via immunoSEQ multiplex PCR; TCRdb's table is partial and in-frame only. The data show roughly 170,000 clones, 88% seen once. Material: peripheral blood, obtained on day 0 of AZD1222 vaccination. These receptors came from an adult in good health.

This clone was seen once. The rearrangement links TRBV6-5 to TRBJ1-1; possibly TRBD1 for D (5 bases). V was pared by 4 bases and J by 8 bases, with 14 bases between. Germline V gene sequence: CDR1 MNHEY, CDR2 SVGAGI. This CDR3 is built from 13 residues. CDR3 residues: CASSSGTPREAFF. The CDR3 DNA reads TGTGCCAGCAGTTCGGGGACCCCCAGAGAAGCTTTCTTT.

V gene TRBV5-5 combines with J gene TRBJ1-1; D remains ambiguous. The germline V and J ends were trimmed by 2 bases and 4 bases, with 15 bases remaining between them. This CDR3 has 15 residues. The germline CDR1 and CDR2 sequences are SGHKS and YYEKEE (reference sequence). CDR3 DNA sequence: TGTGCCAGCAGCTTCTACGGGAGAAGAGGCACTGAAGCTTTCTTT. It specifies CASSFYGRRGTEAFF.

This chain links TRBV27 with TRBJ1-1; D remains ambiguous. Germline loops: CDR1 MNHEY, CDR2 SMNVEV (reference sequence). This CDR3 is built from 14 residues. Trimming removed 2 bases at V and 5 bases at J, with 12 bases between. The CDR3: CASSLQTDGTEAFF. CDR3 bases: TGTGCCAGCAGTTTACAAACGGACGGAACTGAAGCTTTCTTT.

The V call is TRBV3-1 (or the pseudogene TRBV3-2), the J call TRBJ1-5; 8 bases are a match to TRBD1. Germline V gene sequence: CDR1 LGHDT, CDR2 YNNKEL (reference sequence). V was clipped by 5 bases and J by 3 bases; unmatched bases: 9. The CDR3 consists of 16 residues. CDR3 nucleotides: TGTGCCAGCAGCTCAAGCGGGACAGGAGTCAATCAGCCCCAGCATTTT. Its protein product is CASSSSGTGVNQPQHF.

The chain uses TRBV4-1 and TRBJ2-3; 9 bases are shared with TRBD1. Germline V gives CDR1 MGHRA, CDR2 YSYEKL. The length of the CDR3 is 15 residues. J gave up 4 bases and V 2 bases, and 4 bases lay outside the gene matches. This chain's CDR3 is CASSQRDRASDTQYF. CDR3 coding DNA: TGCGCCAGCAGCCAACGGGACAGGGCATCAGATACGCAGTATTTT.

The chain is built from TRBV9 and TRBJ1-2; D is perhaps TRBD1 (6 bases). This CDR3 has 16 residues. V gave up 3 bases and J gave up 7 bases, with 22 bases separating them. Germline values: CDR1 SGDLS, CDR2 YYNGEE. CDR3 sequence (DNA): TGTGCCAGCAGCGGCAAGGGGGGCTTGTCTGCGGGTGGCTACACCTTC. This encodes CASSGKGGLSAGGYTF. The variable domain in full, completed from reference TRBV9 and TRBJ1-2, reads DSGVTQTPKHLITATGQRVTLRCSPRSGDLSVYWYQQSLDQGLQFLIQYYNGEERAKGNILERFSAQQFPDLHSELNLSSLELGDSALYFCASSGKGGLSAGGYTFGSGTRLTVV.

The chain couples TRBV30 to TRBJ2-1; D gene unclear. Per germline, CDR1 GTSNPN and CDR2 SVGIG (reference sequence). There are 11 residues in the CDR3. Trimming stripped 2 bases from V and 5 bases from J, with 4 bases between. In DNA form, the CDR3 reads TGTGCCTGGAGTCGAGACAATGAGCAGTTCTTC. This codes for CAWSRDNEQFF.

This clone was detected only once. The CDR3 loop is CASPPREDGTDTQYF. The CDR3 DNA is TGTGCCAGCCCCCCGCGGGAGGATGGCACAGATACGCAGTATTTT. The rearrangement uses TRBV28 and TRBJ2-3; TRBD2 aligns across 8 bases. The junction had 8 bases not matched to a gene; V was cut back by 8 bases and J by 1 base. The germline CDR1 and CDR2 sequences are MDHEN and SYDVKM. The CDR3 spans 15 residues.

This clone was picked up one time. The chain recombines TRBV10-3 with TRBJ1-4; D gene unclear. The germline V gene has CDR1 ENHRY and CDR2 SYGVKD. V was trimmed by 1 base and J by 5 bases, leaving 2 bases between them. The CDR3 extends over 12 amino acids. CDR3 region: CAISEWNEKLFF. CDR3 in DNA: TGTGCCATCAGTGAGTGGAATGAAAAACTGTTTTTT.

The V and J genes are TRBV19 and TRBJ1-5, with 7 bases identical to TRBD1. The ends lost 5 bases at V and 4 bases at J; junction bases unmatched: 8. This CDR3 has 15 amino acids. Germline V CDR1 and CDR2: LNHDA, SQIVND (reference sequence). The CDR3 bases are TGTGCCAGTAGTCGGGCCAGGGGGGAAAATCAGCCCCAGCATTTT. Amino acid sequence: CASSRARGENQPQHF.

This chain uses TRBV5-6 with TRBJ1-5; D is uncertain. This CDR3 has 15 residues. V gave up 0 bases and J gave up 7 bases, with 14 bases separating them. Per germline, CDR1 SGHDT and CDR2 YYEEEE. CDR3 sequence: CASSLGEKGGQPQHF. CDR3 coding DNA: TGTGCCAGCAGCTTGGGAGAGAAAGGTGGGCAGCCCCAGCATTTT.

The J gene is TRBJ1-1, the V gene TRBV5-1, with D unresolved. The length of the CDR3 is 13 residues. Germline loops: CDR1 SGHRS, CDR2 YFSETQ. The V end lost 2 bases, the J end lost 1 base, and 6 bases lay between the germline ends. The CDR3 coding sequence is TGCGCCAGCAGCTTAACGGAGAACACTGAAGCTTTCTTT. Translated, it gives CASSLTENTEAFF.

The chain joins TRBV6-5 to TRBJ2-3; D not resolved. The V end was cut by 2 bases, the J end by 0 bases, with 9 bases between. The CDR3 has 15 amino acids. The V gene's germline CDR1 is MNHEY and CDR2 SVGAGI. This CDR3 reads CASSYENPSTDTQYF. DNA for the CDR3: TGTGCCAGCAGTTACGAGAATCCTAGCACAGATACGCAGTATTTT.

In this sample, this clone turned up a few times. The J gene is TRBJ2-7, the V gene TRBV28; TRBD1 matches at 8 bases. Looked up from germline, CDR1 is MDHEN and CDR2 is SYDVKM. The CDR3 length is 16 residues. The J segment lost 4 bases and the V segment lost 6 bases, leaving 14 bases of the junction unmatched. CDR3 sequence (DNA): TGTGCCAGCAGAGCAGGGGGCGGCGGGTTGTGGTACGAGCAGTACTTC. As protein: CASRAGGGGLWYEQYF.

In the case of this clone: Other DNA sequences in this sample translate to the same CDR3. The V call is TRBV10-1, the J call TRBJ1-1; the D gene is possibly TRBD1 (5 bases). V was clipped by 6 bases and J by 8 bases, with 13 bases between them. The length of the CDR3 is 12 residues. Germline V gene lookup returns CDR1 WNHNN and CDR2 SYGVQD (reference sequence). CDR3 DNA sequence: TGCGCCAGCAGCCTCGGGACGGGAGAAGCTTTCTTT. Translating it yields CASSLGTGEAFF.

With regard to this clone: This same CDR3 is encoded by further DNA sequences in the sample. The chain employs TRBV9 and TRBJ2-5; D gene unclear. The CDR3 is made up of 14 amino acids. Germline V lookup: CDR1 SGDLS, CDR2 YYNGEE. V lost 0 bases and J lost 1, with 7 bases in between. The DNA of the CDR3 is TGTGCCAGCAGCGTAGCAGGTGGCCAAGAGACCCAGTACTTC. Residues: CASSVAGGQETQYF.

J is TRBJ1-2 and V is TRBV7-8; D might be TRBD1 (6 bases). This CDR3 has 16 residues. With 6 bases removed from V and 4 bases from J, the gap between germline ends came to 21 bases. Germline V CDR1 and CDR2: SGHVS, FQNEAQ. In DNA, the CDR3 is TGTGCCAGCAGAATAAGCGGGGACACAACTTCCTATGGCTACACCTTC. It specifies CASRISGDTTSYGYTF.

This chain uses TRBV9 with TRBJ2-7; possibly TRBD1 for D (5 bases). V lost 0 bases and J 2 bases, leaving 12 bases between the germline ends. The germline gives CDR1 SGDLS, CDR2 YYNGEE. The CDR3 length is 15 residues. The CDR3 coding sequence is TGTGCCAGCAGCGTAGCCGGTCAGGGCCCCTACGAGCAGTACTTC. It specifies CASSVAGQGPYEQYF.

The rearrangement links TRBV19 to TRBJ2-5; D unresolved. Looked up from germline, CDR1 is LNHDA and CDR2 is SQIVND (reference sequence). V was shortened by 4 bases and J by 1 base, with 13 bases between the two germline ends. CDR3 length: 15 residues. The CDR3: CASSTAGRIQETQYF. CDR3 DNA sequence: TGTGCCAGTAGTACAGCCGGACGGATCCAAGAGACCCAGTACTTC. Looking up the rest from reference TRBV19 and TRBJ2-5 gives the full variable domain: DGGITQSPKYLFRKEGQNVTLSCEQNLNHDAMYWYRQDPGQGLRLIYYSQIVNDFQKGDIAEGYSVSREKKESFPLTVTSAQKNPTAFYLCASSTAGRIQETQYFGPGTRLLVL.

The rearrangement joins TRBV27 to TRBJ2-2; weak D call: TRBD2 (6 bases). V dropped 3 bases and J dropped 1 base, with 9 bases sitting between them. This CDR3 comprises 15 residues. The V gene's germline CDR1 is MNHEY and CDR2 SMNVEV (reference sequence). The CDR3 protein is CASSFRRGNTGELFF. DNA of the CDR3: TGTGCCAGCAGTTTTAGGCGGGGGAACACCGGGGAGCTGTTTTTT.

This chain uses TRBV20-1 with TRBJ1-2; D is ambiguous. V dropped 3 bases and J dropped 0 bases, with 8 bases sitting between them. CDR1 and CDR2 (germline): DFQATT, SNEGSKA (reference sequence). This CDR3 is 13 amino acids long. The CDR3 nucleotides are TGCAGTGCTAGTCCCAATACTAACTATGGCTACACCTTC. This translates into CSASPNTNYGYTF.

The rearrangement uses TRBV18 and TRBJ2-5; D call uncertain. The V gene's germline CDR1 is KGHSH and CDR2 LQKENI. The CDR3 loop spans 16 amino acids. Trimming took 2 bases from V and 1 from J, leaving 14 bases between them. The CDR3, as DNA: TGTGCCAGCTCACCATTCAAATCGGCGGTCCAAGAGACCCAGTACTTC. Residues: CASSPFKSAVQETQYF.

V gene TRBV28 combines with J gene TRBJ1-3; perhaps TRBD1 as D (5 bases). The germline gives CDR1 MDHEN, CDR2 SYDVKM. This CDR3 spans 15 amino acids. Trimming shortened V by 4 bases and J by 0 bases, and 10 bases separated the two germline ends. In DNA form, the CDR3 reads TGTGCCAGCAGTTACGTGGGACTCTCTGGAAACACCATATATTTT. This codes for CASSYVGLSGNTIYF.

V gene TRBV19 combines with J gene TRBJ2-1; D may be TRBD1 (5 bases). Trimming removed 2 bases from V and 5 bases from J, with 13 bases in between. Germline V gene sequence: CDR1 LNHDA, CDR2 SQIVND (reference sequence). The length of the CDR3 is 15 residues. The chain's CDR3 is CASSISLGLNNEQFF. The DNA for the CDR3 is TGTGCCAGTAGTATAAGTCTGGGGCTAAACAATGAGCAGTTCTTC.

This chain links TRBV19 with TRBJ2-7; 9 positions match TRBD1. Germline-derived CDR1 and CDR2 are LNHDA and SQIVND (reference sequence). The CDR3 extends over 18 amino acids. Trimming removed 0 bases from V and 1 base from J; junction bases left unmatched: 10. The CDR3 is CASSIDAPGTGSSYEQYF. The CDR3 bases are TGTGCCAGTAGTATAGATGCCCCCGGGACAGGGTCTTCCTACGAGCAGTACTTC.

V gene TRBV5-8 combines with J gene TRBJ2-5; D may be TRBD1 (6 bases). This CDR3 comprises 15 residues. Germline V gene lookup returns CDR1 SGHTS and CDR2 YDEGEE. V lost 4 bases and J 4 bases, leaving 17 bases between the germline ends. The CDR3: CASSLPGQGSETQYF. In DNA form, the CDR3 reads TGTGCCAGCAGCCTCCCCGGGCAGGGGTCAGAGACCCAGTACTTC.

The chain recombines TRBV30 with TRBJ2-7; 9 bases align to TRBD1. This CDR3 spans 15 amino acids. Germline assignment: CDR1 GTSNPN and CDR2 SVGIG (reference sequence). V was pared by 3 bases and J by 4 bases, with 10 bases of the junction left unmatched. The DNA for the CDR3 is TGTGCCTGGAGAACGAGGGGACAGGGTTCTTACGAGCAGTACTTC. This codes for CAWRTRGQGSYEQYF. The full variable domain, its missing parts supplied by reference TRBV30 and TRBJ2-7, is SQTIHQWPATLVQPVGSPLSLECTVEGTSNPNLYWYRQAAGRGLQLLFYSVGIGQISSEVPQNLSASRPQDRQFILSSKKLLLSDSGFYLCAWRTRGQGSYEQYFGPGTRLTVT.